The next 31 T cell receptor beta chains were all read from a single sample in a study of blood T cell repertoires in COVID-19. The assay was immunoSEQ multiplex PCR, and TCRdb's table has in-frame clones only and misses some. The sample lists 72,000 or so clones, roughly 80% seen once, with about 15% in the top ten. The source material was peripheral blood. Receptors were obtained from an elderly man with active COVID-19.

V gene TRBV28 combines with J gene TRBJ2-7; TRBD1 agrees at 9 bases. Germline CDR1 MDHEN, CDR2 SYDVKM. The CDR3 has 14 amino acids. The junction had 7 bases not matched to a gene; V was cut back by 6 bases and J by 4 bases. For the CDR3, the DNA is TGTGCCAGCAGGCCAACAGGGGGCTGGTACGAGCAGTACTTC. It is translated as CASRPTGGWYEQYF.

This rearrangement joins TRBV5-8 to TRBJ2-1, with TRBD1 identical over 8 bases. Germline V gene data show CDR1 as SGHTS and CDR2 as YDEGEE. CDR3 length: 16 residues. J lost 2 bases, V lost 6 bases, and 10 bases had no gene match. The CDR3 coding sequence is TGTGCCAGCACTGCTCCGACAGGGGTCGCCTACAATGAGCAGTTCTTC. Amino acids: CASTAPTGVAYNEQFF.

The chain is built from TRBV7-2 and TRBJ2-7; 9 nucleotides align to TRBD1. The V gene's germline CDR1 is SGHTA and CDR2 FQGNSA. Germline trimming cut 6 bases from V and 5 bases from J; bases unmatched to any gene: 14. This CDR3 region has 16 residues. The DNA of the CDR3 is TGTGCCAGCAGTCCGAGGGCGACAGGGGGTTTTAACGAGCAGTACTTC. Its translation: CASSPRATGGFNEQYF.

The chain links TRBV29-1 to TRBJ1-1; 8 bases match TRBD1. This CDR3 contains 13 residues. V gave up 7 bases and J gave up 3 bases; unmatched junction bases: 7. Per the germline V gene, CDR1 is SQVTM and CDR2 is ANQGSEA. The CDR3 sequence: CSGLAGGDTEAFF. The CDR3 region has the DNA TGCAGCGGTCTCGCAGGGGGCGACACTGAAGCTTTCTTT. The entire variable domain, with the rest obtained from reference TRBV29-1 and TRBJ1-1, is as follows: SAVISQKPSRDICQRGTSLTIQCQVDSQVTMMFWYRQQPGQSLTLIATANQGSEATYESGFVIDKFPISRPNLTFSTLTVSNMSPEDSSIYLCSGLAGGDTEAFFGQGTRLTVV.

This clone was found once. CDR3 nucleotide sequence: TGCGCCAGCAGCCCGACTGGAGGGGGGGGTTACTACAATGAGCAGTTCTTC. The encoded protein is CASSPTGGGGYYNEQFF. V usage is TRBV4-3 and J usage is TRBJ2-1; a possible D gene is TRBD2 (7 bases). This CDR3 is 17 amino acids long. Germline assignment: CDR1 LGHNA and CDR2 YSLEER. Trimming removed 4 bases from V and 3 bases from J, with 19 bases in between.

The genes are TRBV18 and TRBJ1-4, with D perhaps matching TRBD1 (6 bases). This CDR3 is 14 amino acids long. Germline V gives CDR1 KGHSH, CDR2 LQKENI. With 2 bases removed from V and 5 bases from J, the gap between germline ends came to 9 bases. The CDR3 reads CASSPSGQNEKLFF. CDR3 nucleotides: TGTGCCAGCTCACCATCTGGACAGAATGAAAAACTGTTTTTT.

The chain links TRBV6-6 to TRBJ1-4, with D perhaps TRBD1 (6 bases). V was trimmed by 6 bases and J by 7 bases, leaving 12 bases between them. The CDR3 is 13 amino acids. Germline V gives CDR1 MNHNY, CDR2 SVGAGI (reference sequence). The CDR3 here is CASRSRGGEKLFF. CDR3 DNA: TGTGCCAGCAGATCCAGGGGTGGTGAAAAACTGTTTTTT.

This chain joins TRBV6-6 and TRBJ1-2; a possible D gene is TRBD1 (6 bases). This CDR3 has 15 residues. Per the germline V gene, CDR1 is MNHNY and CDR2 is SVGAGI (reference sequence). Trimming took 0 bases from V and 1 from J, leaving 9 bases between them. The CDR3 sequence: CASSYSKDSNYGYTF. Written as DNA, the CDR3 is TGTGCCAGCAGTTACTCGAAGGACAGTAACTATGGCTACACCTTC.

The gene calls are TRBV5-1 and TRBJ2-3; 10 bases agree with TRBD2. The germline CDR1 and CDR2 sequences are SGHRS and YFSETQ. V lost 4 bases, J lost 4 bases, and 3 bases stayed unmatched. CDR3 size: 14 residues. The CDR3 coding sequence is TGCGCCAGCAGCGGGGGGACTAGCGCAGATACGCAGTATTTT. It codes for CASSGGTSADTQYF.

This chain uses TRBV3-1 (or the pseudogene TRBV3-2) with TRBJ2-2; 7 bases align to TRBD1. The CDR3 has 18 residues. The germline CDR1 and CDR2 sequences are LGHDT and YNNKEL (reference sequence). The V gene end was trimmed by 1 base and the J gene end by 1 base; junction bases not matched to a gene: 9. CDR3 protein: CASSQVTQGVRNTGELFF. The CDR3 nucleotides are TGTGCCAGCAGCCAAGTTACTCAGGGGGTACGGAACACCGGGGAGCTGTTTTTT.

The V and J genes are TRBV29-1 and TRBJ2-1, with D perhaps matching TRBD2 (5 bases). Trimming shortened V by 4 bases and J by 3 bases, and 10 bases separated the two germline ends. From germline, CDR1 is SQVTM and CDR2 ANQGSEA. This CDR3 contains 13 residues. This CDR3 reads CSVGSSIYNEQFF. The CDR3 nucleotides are TGCAGCGTTGGATCTAGCATCTACAATGAGCAGTTCTTC.

V is TRBV6-2 or TRBV6-3 and J is TRBJ2-2, with D hard to call. The CDR3 totals 13 residues. V gave up 2 bases and J gave up 3 bases, with 4 bases separating them. Germline loops: CDR1 MNHEY, CDR2 SVGEGT. The CDR3 nucleotides read TGTGCCAGCAGTTACGCGTACACCGGGGAGCTGTTTTTT. Encoded protein: CASSYAYTGELFF.

The chain has TRBV7-9 and TRBJ2-7; TRBD2 agrees at 14 bases. CDR1 is SEHNR and CDR2 is FQNEAQ in the germline V gene (reference sequence). With V trimmed by 0 bases and J by 3 bases, 4 bases remained unmatched. This CDR3 comprises 17 residues. The CDR3 protein is CASSLAGTSGGYYEQYF. The CDR3 nucleotides are TGTGCCAGCAGCTTAGCGGGGACTAGCGGGGGCTACTACGAGCAGTACTTC. The variable domain in full, completed from reference TRBV7-9 and TRBJ2-7, reads DTGVSQNPRHKITKRGQNVTFRCDPISEHNRLYWYRQTLGQGPEFLTYFQNEAQLEKSRLLSDRFSAERPKGSFSTLEIQRTEQGDSAMYLCASSLAGTSGGYYEQYFGPGTRLTVT.

There are a few counts of this clone. The chain employs TRBV5-1 and TRBJ1-2; a weak D match, TRBD1 (6 bases). V was pared by 0 bases and J by 4 bases, with 13 bases between. Per the germline V gene, CDR1 is SGHRS and CDR2 is YFSETQ. The CDR3 consists of 15 residues. In DNA, the CDR3 is TGCGCCAGCAGCTTGGGAAATCAGGGGACCTATGGCTACACCTTC. This sequence encodes CASSLGNQGTYGYTF.

This rearrangement joins TRBV27 to TRBJ2-1; D not resolved. The V gene's germline CDR1 is MNHEY and CDR2 SMNVEV (reference sequence). Trimming took 5 bases from V and 1 from J, leaving 6 bases between them. CDR3 length: 13 residues. In nucleotides, the CDR3 is TGTGCCAGCAGTGTCGGGTCCTACAATGAGCAGTTCTTC. Translating it yields CASSVGSYNEQFF.

V and J are TRBV7-8 and TRBJ2-7; TRBD2 agrees at 8 bases. V dropped 8 bases and J dropped 3; count of bases not matched to a gene: 6. The germline V gene encodes CDR1 SGHVS and CDR2 FQNEAQ. There are 13 residues in the CDR3. The CDR3 reads CASSGGAGYEQYF. The CDR3 region has the DNA TGTGCCAGCTCCGGGGGGGCGGGCTACGAGCAGTACTTC. Variable domain in full (rest from reference TRBV7-8 and TRBJ2-7): GAGVSQSPRYKVAKRGQDVALRCDPISGHVSLFWYQQALGQGPEFLTYFQNEAQLDKSGLPSDRFFAERPEGSVSTLKIQRTQQEDSAVYLCASSGGAGYEQYFGPGTRLTVT.

This clone appeared a single time. At the DNA level, this CDR3 is encoded by other sequences in the same sample as well. V and J are TRBV18 and TRBJ1-1, with D possibly matching TRBD1 (5 bases). Germline CDR1 KGHSH, CDR2 LQKENI. The CDR3 is 13 amino acids. V was shortened by 6 bases and J by 1 base, with 9 bases between the two germline ends. CDR3 bases: TGTGCCAGCTCGCTAGACAGGAACACTGAAGCTTTCTTT. Translated: CASSLDRNTEAFF.

The rearrangement joins TRBV5-6 to TRBJ2-1; 9 bases are a match to TRBD1. The CDR3 contains 15 residues. Germline-derived CDR1 and CDR2 are SGHDT and YYEEEE. The junction had 4 bases not matched to a gene; V was cut back by 1 base and J by 5 bases. In nucleotides, the CDR3 is TGTGCCAGCAGCTTGTGGGACAGGGTCCACAATGAGCAGTTCTTC. It is translated as CASSLWDRVHNEQFF.

The chain couples TRBV11-2 to TRBJ2-2, with a weak D call TRBD2 (5 bases). Germline-derived CDR1 and CDR2 are SGHAT and FQNNGV. The CDR3 is 17 residues long. V lost 4 bases and J lost 4, with 19 bases in between. The CDR3 DNA reads as TGTGCCAGCAGCTCCCGCCGTAGCGAAAGGAGCACCGGGGAGCTGTTTTTT. Amino acids: CASSSRRSERSTGELFF.

V gene TRBV6-5 combines with J gene TRBJ2-1, with D maybe TRBD1 (5 bases). This CDR3 contains 16 residues. Germline V lookup: CDR1 MNHEY, CDR2 SVGAGI. The germline V and J ends were trimmed by 0 bases and 1 base, with 10 bases remaining between them. The CDR3 loop is CASSYSTRESYNEQFF. CDR3 nucleotide sequence: TGTGCCAGCAGTTACTCGACCAGGGAATCCTACAATGAGCAGTTCTTC.

V usage is TRBV9 and J usage is TRBJ1-6, with 7 nucleotides matching TRBD1. Germline loops: CDR1 SGDLS, CDR2 YYNGEE. The CDR3 covers 17 residues. The ends lost 1 base at V and 7 bases at J; junction bases unmatched: 11. CDR3 coding DNA: TGTGCCAGCAGCGTAAGAGGGGGCGCCTTTGAGAATTCACCCCTCCACTTT. Protein sequence: CASSVRGGAFENSPLHF.

The chain has TRBV6-5 and TRBJ1-1; D gene ambiguous. The CDR3 length is 12 residues. Germline lookup yields CDR1 MNHEY and CDR2 SVGAGI. V was pared by 0 bases and J by 11 bases, with 10 bases between. CDR3 residues: CASSYSNREAFF. CDR3 bases: TGTGCCAGCAGTTACTCGAACAGAGAGGCTTTCTTT.

The table lists this clone with a few counts. This chain connects TRBV5-6 to TRBJ2-7, with TRBD2 matching over 9 bases. The CDR3 is 17 amino acids. Per the germline V gene, CDR1 is SGHDT and CDR2 is YYEEEE. Losses at the gene ends were 1 base for V and 1 base for J; bases not matched to a gene: 9. The CDR3 region has the DNA TGTGCCAGCAGCTTGCTGGGTAGCGGGAGTCAATCCTACGAGCAGTACTTC. It yields the protein CASSLLGSGSQSYEQYF.

The V gene is TRBV2, the J gene TRBJ1-2; D may be TRBD1 (5 bases). Trimming cost V 4 bases and J 4 bases, with 10 bases left between them. The CDR3 covers 13 residues. Germline loops: CDR1 SNHLY, CDR2 FYNNEI. The CDR3 region has the DNA TGTGCCAGCAGTGTCCAGGGTACCTATGGCTACACCTTC. Residues: CASSVQGTYGYTF.

The chain links TRBV5-1 to TRBJ2-7; 8 positions agree with TRBD1. The ends lost 5 bases at V and 5 bases at J; junction bases unmatched: 9. Germline V lookup: CDR1 SGHRS, CDR2 YFSETQ. This CDR3 contains 14 residues. CDR3 amino acids: CASSPWTGTNEQYF. The CDR3 bases are TGCGCCAGCAGTCCCTGGACAGGGACCAACGAGCAGTACTTC.

This chain links TRBV19 with TRBJ1-2, with TRBD1 matching over 8 bases. The junction had 10 bases not matched to a gene; V was cut back by 4 bases and J by 9 bases. Germline V gene data show CDR1 as LNHDA and CDR2 as SQIVND (reference sequence). The CDR3 runs 14 residues. The CDR3 loop reads CASSTLGQGSSYTF. The CDR3 DNA is TGTGCCAGTAGTACCCTTGGACAGGGTAGTAGCTACACCTTC.

The CDR3 region is CASSSTPGLQETQYF. The CDR3 DNA follows: TGTGCCAGCAGCTCCACTCCCGGACTCCAAGAGACCCAGTACTTC. The chain is built from TRBV7-3 and TRBJ2-5; tentatively, D is TRBD2 (5 bases). The V gene lost 4 bases and the J gene lost 1 base, with 13 bases spanning the gap. Per germline, CDR1 SGHTA and CDR2 FQGTGA. The length of the CDR3 is 15 residues.

This rearrangement joins TRBV7-8 to TRBJ2-5; weak D call: TRBD1 (6 bases). V lost 5 bases and J lost 6, with 16 bases in between. This CDR3 region has 14 residues. Per the germline V gene, CDR1 is SGHVS and CDR2 is FQNEAQ. The DNA of the CDR3 is TGTGCCAGCAGCCCAAGGGGGAAGGGACAGACCCAGTACTTC. Protein sequence: CASSPRGKGQTQYF.

The CDR3 loop is CATSDSGTGGRETQYF. DNA for the CDR3: TGTGCCACCAGTGATTCCGGGACAGGAGGGAGAGAGACCCAGTACTTC. The chain joins TRBV24-1 to TRBJ2-5; TRBD1 matches 8 bases. Per germline, CDR1 KGHDR and CDR2 SFDVKD. The CDR3 loop spans 16 amino acids. J lost 4 bases, V lost 2 bases, and 8 bases had no gene match.

The V and J genes are TRBV11-1 and TRBJ2-6, with a weak D call TRBD1 (6 bases). The V and J ends lost 6 bases and 0 bases respectively, with 12 bases between them. The CDR3 sequence is 16 residues long. The germline V gene has CDR1 SGHAT and CDR2 FQDESV (reference sequence). CDR3: CASRPTGSSGANVLTF. DNA for the CDR3: TGTGCCAGCAGACCCACAGGGAGCTCTGGGGCCAACGTCCTGACTTTC.

This clone has a single count. V gene TRBV6-6 combines with J gene TRBJ2-3, with TRBD1 as a possible D gene (5 bases). The CDR3 runs to 14 residues. The V end lost 2 bases, the J end lost 2 bases, and 8 bases lay between the germline ends. Germline CDR1 and CDR2: MNHNY and SVGAGI (reference sequence). The CDR3 reads CASSYGRVTDTQYF. In nucleotides, the CDR3 is TGTGCCAGCAGTTACGGCAGGGTCACAGATACGCAGTATTTT.